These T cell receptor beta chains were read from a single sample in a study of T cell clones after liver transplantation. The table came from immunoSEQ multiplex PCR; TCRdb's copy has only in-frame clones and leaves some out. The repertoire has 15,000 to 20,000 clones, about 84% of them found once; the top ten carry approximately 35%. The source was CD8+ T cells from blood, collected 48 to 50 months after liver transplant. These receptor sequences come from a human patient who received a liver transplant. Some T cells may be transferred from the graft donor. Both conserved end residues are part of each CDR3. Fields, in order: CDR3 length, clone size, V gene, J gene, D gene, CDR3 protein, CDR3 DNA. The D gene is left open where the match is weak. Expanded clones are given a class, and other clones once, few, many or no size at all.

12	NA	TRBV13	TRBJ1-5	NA	CASSSAGQPQHF	TGTGCCAGCAGCTCCGCAGGTCAGCCCCAGCATTTT
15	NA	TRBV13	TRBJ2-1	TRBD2	CASKTSGEADNEQFF	TGTGCCAGCAAAACTAGCGGGGAGGCAGACAATGAGCAGTTCTTC
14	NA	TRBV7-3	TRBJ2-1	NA	CASSLNGGTNEQFF	TGTGCCAGCAGCTTAAACGGGGGCACTAATGAGCAGTTCTTC
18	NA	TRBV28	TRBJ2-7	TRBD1	CASSSPLSPGTGIYEQYF	TGTGCCAGCAGTTCTCCTCTCTCTCCCGGGACAGGGATATACGAGCAGTACTTC
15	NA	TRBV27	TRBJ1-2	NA	CASSFRGFDLNGYTF	TGTGCCAGCAGTTTTCGAGGGTTTGATCTTAATGGCTACACCTTC
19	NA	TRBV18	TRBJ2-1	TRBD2	CASSQRTPPTSGTGNEQFF	TGTGCCAGCTCACAGCGGACACCCCCAACTAGCGGGACGGGCAATGAGCAGTTCTTC
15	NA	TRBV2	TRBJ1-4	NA	CASRRTPTTNEKLFF	TGTGCCAGCAGGCGGACACCCACAACTAATGAAAAACTGTTTTTT
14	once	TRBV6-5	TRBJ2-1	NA	CASSYGGSTGEQFF	TGTGCCAGCAGTTACGGCGGCTCCACCGGGGAGCAGTTCTTC
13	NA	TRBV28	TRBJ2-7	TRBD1	CGSGQGGVYEQYF	TGTGGTAGTGGACAGGGGGGAGTCTACGAGCAGTACTTC
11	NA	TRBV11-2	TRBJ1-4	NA	CASSFGGKLFF	TGTGCCAGCAGCTTTGGCGGAAAACTGTTTTTT
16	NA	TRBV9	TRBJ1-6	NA	CASSGTGRSYNSPLHF	TGTGCCAGCAGCGGTACAGGCCGCTCCTATAATTCACCCCTCCACTTT
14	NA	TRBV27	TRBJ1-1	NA	CASSLGGTNTEAFF	TGTGCCAGCAGTTTGGGAGGAACGAACACTGAAGCTTTCTTT
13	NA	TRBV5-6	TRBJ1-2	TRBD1	CASSPQGARGYTF	TGTGCCAGCAGCCCACAGGGGGCGCGTGGCTACACCTTC
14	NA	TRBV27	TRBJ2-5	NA	CASRVSGVRETQYF	TGTGCCAGTCGAGTTTCGGGGGTCCGAGAGACCCAGTACTTC
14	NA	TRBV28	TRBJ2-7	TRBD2	CASVPRGGRREQYF	TGTGCCAGCGTACCCCGGGGGGGACGAAGGGAGCAGTACTTC
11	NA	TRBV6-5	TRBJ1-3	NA	CASSYSGELYF	TGTGCCAGCAGTTACTCGGGAGAGTTATATTTT
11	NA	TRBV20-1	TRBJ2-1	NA	CSAGQMDEQFF	TGCAGTGCTGGCCAGATGGATGAGCAGTTCTTC
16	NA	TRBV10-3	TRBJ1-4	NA	CAISESIVASNEKLFF	TGTGCCATCAGTGAGTCGATTGTGGCTTCTAATGAAAAACTGTTTTTT
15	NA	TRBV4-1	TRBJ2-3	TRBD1	CASSYNRGRTDTQYF	TGCGCCAGCAGCTATAACAGGGGGCGTACAGATACGCAGTATTTT
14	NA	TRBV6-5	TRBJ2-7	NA	CASSYSPTPREQYF	TGTGCCAGCAGTTACTCGCCTACGCCTCGCGAGCAGTACTTC
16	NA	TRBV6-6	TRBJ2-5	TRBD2	CASSYFVGGAQETQYF	TGTGCCAGCAGTTACTTTGTCGGGGGGGCCCAAGAGACCCAGTACTTC
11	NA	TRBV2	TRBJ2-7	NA	CASTLSYEQYF	TGTGCCAGCACCCTCTCCTACGAGCAGTACTTC
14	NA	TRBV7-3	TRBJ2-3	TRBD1	CASSLGQGTDTQYF	TGTGCCAGCAGCTTGGGACAGGGAACAGATACGCAGTATTTT
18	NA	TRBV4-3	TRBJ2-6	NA	CASSQDGGGPSGANVLTF	TGCGCCAGCAGCCAAGATGGAGGCGGCCCCTCTGGGGCCAACGTCCTGACTTTC
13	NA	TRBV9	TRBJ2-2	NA	CASSPLNAGELFF	TGTGCCAGCAGCCCGCTGAACGCCGGGGAGCTGTTTTTT
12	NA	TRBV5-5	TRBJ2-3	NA	CASSPDTDTQYF	TGTGCCAGCAGCCCGGATACAGATACGCAGTATTTT
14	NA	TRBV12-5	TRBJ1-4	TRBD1	CASGLPGQAEKLFF	TGTGCTAGTGGTTTGCCAGGACAGGCCGAAAAACTGTTTTTT